The sequence of this T cell receptor beta chain was determined in a study of blood T cell repertoires in COVID-19. In the original workflow: Estimates of nucleated cell counts were drawn from the amplification of reference gene primers. TCRdb's table, derived via immunoSEQ multiplex PCR, lists solely in-frame clones and lacks some. For V, J and clone size, that table is used; D and trimming come from the DNA. The top ten hold roughly 22% of the sample, which has around 100,000 clones, more than 80% seen once. Germline CDR1 SGHDN, CDR2 FVKESK. The CDR3 has 12 amino acids. The V end was cut by 4 bases, the J end by 2 bases, with 6 bases between.

Sequencing used peripheral blood. V is TRBV14 and J is TRBJ2-7; TRBD1 is a possible D gene (6 bases). The TCR comes from a human donor in a cohort sampled during active COVID-19. This CDR3 reads CASSRTAYEQYF. As DNA, the CDR3 is TGTGCCAGCAGCCGGACAGCCTACGAGCAGTACTTC.